A single sample gave rise to the 19 T cell receptor beta chains below, sequenced in a study of blood T cell repertoires in COVID-19. Profiled with immunoSEQ multiplex PCR; TCRdb holds only in-frame clones, not every one. This sample has some 400,000 clones, with about 87% found just once. Sequenced input: peripheral blood. The receptor set was obtained from a woman in her sixties or seventies with COVID-19, enrolled during active disease.

This chain uses TRBV5-8 with TRBJ2-3, with 7 bases that match TRBD1. CDR3 length: 17 amino acids. V lost 3 bases, J lost 1 base, and 11 bases stayed unmatched. The V gene's germline CDR1 is SGHTS and CDR2 YDEGEE. CDR3 DNA sequence: TGTGCCAGCAGCTCCGGGGTGGGACAGATAGGCACAGATACGCAGTATTTT. It codes for CASSSGVGQIGTDTQYF.

The chain uses TRBV4-1 and TRBJ2-4, with D unclear. Trimming pared 1 base from V and 9 bases from J, leaving 4 bases between. The CDR3 runs to 11 residues. CDR1 MGHRA and CDR2 YSYEKL come from the germline V gene. DNA of the CDR3: TGCGCCAGCAGCCAAGGGGCCATTCAGTACTTC. Its protein product is CASSQGAIQYF.

The rearrangement uses TRBV18 and TRBJ1-4; D gene uncertain. V gave up 5 bases and J gave up 3 bases, with 10 bases separating them. CDR3 length: 14 residues. Germline V gene lookup returns CDR1 KGHSH and CDR2 LQKENI. The CDR3: CASSFDISNEKLFF. The CDR3 nucleotides are TGTGCCAGCTCATTTGACATATCTAATGAAAAACTGTTTTTT.

The chain recombines TRBV7-9 with TRBJ1-2; TRBD1 matches at 9 bases. V shed 6 bases and J 5 bases; nucleotides not matched to a gene: 10. Germline CDR1 reads SEHNR; CDR2 reads FQNEAQ (reference sequence). CDR3 length: 15 amino acids. The CDR3 DNA is TGTGCCAGCAGTTCAACAGGGGGCAGGGGGTATGGCTACACCTTC. This encodes CASSSTGGRGYGYTF.

The J gene is TRBJ1-2, the V gene TRBV15, with 9 bases that match TRBD1. The junction had 2 bases not matched to a gene; V was cut back by 0 bases and J by 6 bases. CDR1 is LNHNV, CDR2 YYDKDF, per germline (reference sequence). The CDR3 totals 14 residues. CDR3 sequence (DNA): TGTGCCACCAGCAGAGAGAGGACAGGGGATGGCTACACCTTC. Its protein product is CATSRERTGDGYTF.

This chain links TRBV7-9 with TRBJ1-4; unclear D gene. The CDR3 length is 15 residues. Per germline, CDR1 SEHNR and CDR2 FQNEAQ (reference sequence). V was cut by 0 bases and J by 8 bases, with 13 bases left in between. For the CDR3, the DNA is TGTGCCAGCAGCTTAGCGGCGGGCGCGCAGGAAAAACTGTTTTTT. It yields the protein CASSLAAGAQEKLFF.

This clone was detected only a few times. The CDR3 DNA reads TGCGCCAGCAGCTTGGTCGGGGGCTATGGCTACACCTTC. It codes for CASSLVGGYGYTF. This chain uses TRBV5-1 with TRBJ1-2; perhaps TRBD1 as D (5 bases). Trimming pared 0 bases from V and 4 bases from J, leaving 7 bases between. Germline assignment: CDR1 SGHRS and CDR2 YFSETQ. The CDR3 has 13 residues.

This chain joins TRBV19 and TRBJ1-1, with D possibly TRBD1 on 5 matching bases. The CDR3 is 15 amino acids. The germline CDR1 and CDR2 sequences are LNHDA and SQIVND (reference sequence). The germline V and J ends were trimmed by 1 base and 4 bases, with 13 bases remaining between them. The CDR3 here is CASSIGGGVATEAFF. In nucleotides, the CDR3 is TGTGCCAGTAGTATAGGGGGGGGAGTTGCCACTGAAGCTTTCTTT.

This chain uses TRBV2 with TRBJ1-6; 9 nucleotides agree with TRBD1. This CDR3 contains 15 residues. V gave up 3 bases and J gave up 7 bases; unmatched junction bases: 4. CDR1 and CDR2 from the germline V gene are SNHLY and FYNNEI. CDR3 sequence (DNA): TGTGCCAGCAGTGAGCGGACAGGGGTGAATTCACCCCTCCACTTT. It is translated as CASSERTGVNSPLHF. The full variable domain, completed using reference TRBV2 and TRBJ1-6, is EPEVTQTPSHQVTQMGQEVILRCVPISNHLYFYWYRQILGQKVEFLVSFYNNEISEKSEIFDDQFSVERPDGSNFTLKIRSTKLEDSAMYFCASSERTGVNSPLHFGNGTRLTVT.

The J gene is TRBJ2-7, the V gene TRBV7-9, with 7 bases that match TRBD1. CDR1 is SEHNR, CDR2 FQNEAQ, per germline (reference sequence). With 4 bases clipped from V and 4 bases from J, the junction kept 19 bases outside the gene matches. CDR3 length: 18 amino acids. The CDR3 nucleotides read TGTGCCAGCAGCTCCACCGGTCCGACAGGGAGCCCAGGTTACGAGCAGTACTTC. As protein: CASSSTGPTGSPGYEQYF.

V usage is TRBV5-6 and J usage is TRBJ2-2; 11 nucleotides match TRBD1. After removal of 3 bases from V and 5 bases from J, the junction contained 15 bases not matched to a gene. The V gene's germline CDR1 is SGHDT and CDR2 YYEEEE. This CDR3 contains 19 residues. Here the CDR3 DNA reads TGTGCCAGCAGCTCTCCCTCCGGGACAGGGGGAAGCTTTACCGGGGAGCTGTTTTTT. It yields the protein CASSSPSGTGGSFTGELFF.

The chain uses TRBV7-3 and TRBJ2-3, with D possibly being TRBD2 (5 bases). Trimming removed 3 bases from V and 4 bases from J, with 11 bases in between. The CDR3 loop spans 14 amino acids. Germline CDR1 reads SGHTA; CDR2 reads FQGTGA. The CDR3 here is CASSFGVSSDTQYF. DNA of the CDR3: TGTGCCAGCAGCTTCGGGGTCTCATCAGATACGCAGTATTTT. Drawing the rest from reference TRBV7-3 and TRBJ2-3, the complete variable domain is GAGVSQTPSNKVTEKGKYVELRCDPISGHTALYWYRQSLGQGPEFLIYFQGTGAADDSGLPNDRFFAVRPEGSVSTLKIQRTERGDSAVYLCASSFGVSSDTQYFGPGTRLTVL.

The chain uses TRBV6-5 and TRBJ1-2; D remains ambiguous. Germline CDR1 reads MNHEY; CDR2 reads SVGAGI. V lost 4 bases, J lost 4 bases, and 7 bases lay in between. The CDR3 runs to 12 residues. CDR3: CASSLRLYGYTF. The CDR3 DNA follows: TGTGCCAGCAGTTTGAGGCTCTATGGCTACACCTTC.

The V and J genes are TRBV2 and TRBJ2-3, with D unclear. This CDR3 has 15 residues. Germline V CDR1 and CDR2: SNHLY, FYNNEI. Trimming removed 8 bases at V and 0 bases at J, with 15 bases between. CDR3 in amino acids: CASGQGQASTDTQYF. The DNA of the CDR3 is TGTGCCAGCGGGCAAGGCCAGGCTAGCACAGATACGCAGTATTTT.

This rearrangement joins TRBV11-3 to TRBJ2-5; D may be TRBD1 (5 bases). The CDR3 consists of 12 residues. The V gene's germline CDR1 is SGHNT and CDR2 YENEEA. Trimming took off 5 bases at V and 7 bases at J, with 11 bases between the two ends. The CDR3 reads CASSPGFGTQYF. The CDR3 region has the DNA TGTGCCAGCAGCCCAGGGTTCGGGACCCAGTACTTC.

The CDR3 protein is CASSRLPPGGYDVNYGYTF. CDR3 nucleotide sequence: TGTGCCAGCTCACGACTCCCCCCCGGGGGTTACGACGTTAACTATGGCTACACCTTC. V usage is TRBV18 and J usage is TRBJ1-2; D may be TRBD1 (5 bases). CDR1 and CDR2 (germline): KGHSH, LQKENI. The CDR3 extends over 19 amino acids. V gave up 4 bases and J gave up 1 base, with 25 bases separating them. Combining the CDR3 with reference TRBV18 and TRBJ1-2 gives the whole variable domain NAGVMQNPRHLVRRRGQEARLRCSPMKGHSHVYWYRQLPEEGLKFMVYLQKENIIDESGMPKERFSAEFPKEGPSILRIQQVVRGDSAAYFCASSRLPPGGYDVNYGYTFGSGTRLTVV.

As concerns this clone: Other DNA sequences from this sample encode an identical CDR3 as well. This chain uses TRBV7-9 with TRBJ2-7; unclear D gene. The CDR3 has 14 amino acids. Germline V gives CDR1 SEHNR, CDR2 FQNEAQ (reference sequence). With 4 bases removed from V and 0 bases from J, the gap between germline ends came to 10 bases. This CDR3 reads CASSSRQGSYEQYF. The DNA of the CDR3 is TGTGCCAGCAGCTCACGACAAGGCTCCTACGAGCAGTACTTC.

The genes are TRBV6-5 and TRBJ2-5; D may be TRBD2 (5 bases). This CDR3 region has 13 residues. Trimming stripped 8 bases from V and 3 bases from J, with 13 bases between. CDR1 and CDR2 (germline): MNHEY, SVGAGI. The CDR3 protein is CASGSGLKETQYF. Here the CDR3 DNA reads TGTGCCAGCGGATCAGGACTTAAAGAGACCCAGTACTTC.

The rearrangement uses TRBV5-1 and TRBJ2-3; 11 nucleotides agree with TRBD1. The CDR3 has 14 amino acids. Germline CDR1 reads SGHRS; CDR2 reads YFSETQ. Trimming at V came to 7 bases and at J to 6 bases, leaving 7 bases not matched to a gene. CDR3 sequence (DNA): TGCGCCAGCTCCGGACAGGGGGCCTTGGATACGCAGTATTTT. The encoded protein is CASSGQGALDTQYF.